This T cell receptor beta chain was obtained from a study of tumor-infiltrating lymphocytes in primary liver carcinoma. Priming with a constant-region primer yielded TCR beta cDNA from roughly 490 ng total RNA. Slightly modified ARM-PCR with three nested multiplex PCR rounds yielded TCR beta libraries. The two initial PCR rounds, about 9 cycles each, used TRBV1-TRBV30 forward and C-beta reverse primers. TCRdb re-called the multiplex PCR reads through MiXCR, storing one row per CDR3 protein. The data show around 80,000 distinct CDR3 sequences, 65% to 80% seen once. The source material, about 18-33 mg of unsorted bulk tissue, was used to co-extract RNA and DNA. Patients were treatment-naive with chronic HBV infection. Sampling of every tumor involved five separate regions. These included the tumor centre. Germline values: CDR1 MNHNY, CDR2 SVGAGI (reference sequence). The CDR3 runs 11 residues.

This TCR was sampled from a middle-aged man with primary liver carcinoma and hepatitis B virus infection. The sequenced material came from liver tumor tissue from sampling region 1. The subset was: tumor region T1, superior pole. The J gene is TRBJ2-5, the V gene TRBV6-6, with D unresolved. The CDR3 protein is CVSSTEETQYF. CDR3 DNA sequence: TGTGTCAGTAGTACCGAAGAGACCCAGTACTTC.